The 23 T cell receptor beta chains reported below all come from one sample, sequenced in a study of cytomegalovirus exposure and HLA in healthy donors. Data came from immunoSEQ multiplex PCR; TCRdb stores just in-frame clones and leaves some out. The sample includes approximately 150,000 clones, just under 85% of them seen just once. Sequencing was carried out using PBMCs. These receptors originate from a man aged 30-40 years in good health and CMV-seropositive.

This clone has just one count. This sequence joins TRBV21-1 and TRBJ1-5; the table's D call, TRBD1, has no DNA check behind it. TRBV21-1 is listed as a pseudogene. The CDR3 has 15 amino acids. The CDR3 here is CASSKEGQGNQPQHF. The DNA of the CDR3 is TGTGCCAGCAGCAAAGAGGGACAGGGGAATCAGCCCCAGCATTTT.

The CDR3 spells CASSQDLGRWSNQPQHF. The DNA for the CDR3 is TGCGCCAGCAGCCAAGATCTCGGTCGGTGGAGCAATCAGCCCCAGCATTTT. V gene TRBV4-3 combines with J gene TRBJ1-5; D remains ambiguous. Germline V gene lookup returns CDR1 LGHNA and CDR2 YSLEER. The CDR3 totals 17 residues. V lost 0 bases and J 1 base, leaving 13 bases between the germline ends.

The rearrangement uses TRBV4-3 and TRBJ2-7; TRBD1 matches 9 bases. The CDR3 has 14 amino acids. CDR1 and CDR2 from the germline V gene are LGHNA and YSLEER. The trim removed 3 bases at V and 5 bases at J, leaving 5 bases unmatched. CDR3 in amino acids: CASSQGQGLDEQYF. For the CDR3, the DNA is TGCGCCAGCAGCCAGGGACAGGGCCTGGACGAGCAGTACTTC.

As DNA, the CDR3 is TGTGCTAGTGGTTTGGATCTAGGGACTAGCGGGGACGAGAATGAGCAGTTCTTC. It yields the protein CASGLDLGTSGDENEQFF. The V call is TRBV12-5, the J call TRBJ2-1; 13 bases match TRBD2. The CDR3 runs 18 residues. V gave up 1 base and J gave up 7 bases; unmatched junction bases: 10. CDR1 is LGHNT and CDR2 is FRNRAP in the germline V gene.

CDR3 protein: CASSLGGRAVAEQFF. The DNA for the CDR3 is TGTGCCAGCAGCTTAGGAGGCAGGGCGGTCGCGGAGCAGTTCTTC. The chain joins TRBV7-6 to TRBJ2-1; TRBD1 might be the D (5 bases). CDR1 is SGHVS, CDR2 FNYEAQ, per germline. The CDR3 spans 15 residues. V gave up 1 base and J gave up 10 bases, with 17 bases separating them.

V and J are TRBV7-2 and TRBJ1-6; 7 bases agree with TRBD1. Germline V gene lookup returns CDR1 SGHTA and CDR2 FQGNSA. V lost 0 bases to trimming and J lost 10 bases; unmatched junction nucleotides: 9. The CDR3 runs to 16 residues. CDR3 coding DNA: TGTGCCAGCAGCTTAGCACCACAGGGGAACGGGTCACCCCTCCACTTT. This translates into CASSLAPQGNGSPLHF.

The chain uses TRBV7-6 and TRBJ1-1; unclear D gene. This CDR3 contains 17 residues. With 4 bases removed from V and 1 base from J, the gap between germline ends came to 19 bases. Per the germline V gene, CDR1 is SGHVS and CDR2 is FNYEAQ. CDR3 sequence: CASSYPGEGSSNTEAFF. CDR3 DNA: TGTGCCAGCAGCTACCCTGGGGAGGGCAGTTCGAACACTGAAGCTTTCTTT.

The V call is TRBV7-3, the J call TRBJ1-1; D remains ambiguous. Per the germline V gene, CDR1 is SGHTA and CDR2 is FQGTGA. V lost 3 bases, J lost 1 base, and 9 bases lay in between. There are 14 residues in the CDR3. The CDR3 spells CASSLGRTNTEAFF. In DNA form, the CDR3 reads TGTGCCAGCAGCTTGGGCAGAACGAACACTGAAGCTTTCTTT.

The V and J genes are TRBV5-1 and TRBJ1-6, with TRBD1 as a possible D gene (5 bases). Trimming stripped 2 bases from V and 0 bases from J, with 12 bases between. CDR1 and CDR2 from the germline V gene are SGHRS and YFSETQ. This CDR3 spans 17 amino acids. CDR3 nucleotides: TGCGCCAGCAGCTTACGACAGCCAGACTCCTATAATTCACCCCTCCACTTT. Translation: CASSLRQPDSYNSPLHF.

V is TRBV2 and J is TRBJ2-3; tentative D call: TRBD1 (6 bases). V gave up 7 bases and J gave up 2 bases, with 7 bases separating them. The CDR3 covers 12 residues. The germline gives CDR1 SNHLY, CDR2 FYNNEI. The CDR3 sequence: CASKGDTDTQYF. The CDR3 DNA reads as TGTGCCAGCAAGGGGGACACAGATACGCAGTATTTT.

In this sample, this clone turned up once. The chain employs TRBV7-6 and TRBJ1-1, with D tentatively TRBD1 (6 bases). Germline V gene sequence: CDR1 SGHVS, CDR2 FNYEAQ. Trimming removed 1 base from V and 7 bases from J, with 13 bases in between. This CDR3 is built from 14 residues. CDR3 protein: CASSLEQLDSEAFF. As DNA, the CDR3 is TGTGCCAGCAGCTTAGAGCAACTGGACAGTGAAGCTTTCTTT.

The V gene is TRBV7-2, the J gene TRBJ2-1, with 7 nucleotides matching TRBD1. CDR3 size: 18 residues. J lost 0 bases, V lost 2 bases, and 10 bases had no gene match. Germline V gives CDR1 SGHTA, CDR2 FQGNSA. CDR3 sequence reads: CASSLKKWAGGSYNEQFF. The CDR3 DNA reads as TGTGCCAGCAGCTTAAAAAAGTGGGCAGGGGGCTCCTACAATGAGCAGTTCTTC.

The chain is built from TRBV27 and TRBJ2-7; 8 nucleotides line up with TRBD1. With V trimmed by 4 bases and J by 6 bases, 8 bases remained unmatched. Germline V CDR1 and CDR2: MNHEY, SMNVEV (reference sequence). The CDR3 covers 14 residues. CDR3 in amino acids: CASSSPGQAPEQYF. The CDR3 DNA follows: TGTGCCAGCAGTTCCCCGGGACAGGCTCCCGAGCAGTACTTC.

This chain links TRBV7-9 with TRBJ2-7, with 7 bases aligning to TRBD2. The germline CDR1 and CDR2 sequences are SEHNR and FQNEAQ (reference sequence). V was pared by 7 bases and J by 1 base, with 13 bases of the junction left unmatched. There are 16 residues in the CDR3. The CDR3 DNA sequence: TGTGCCAGCAAGCGCCAGCGGGGCGAAAAATCCTACGAGCAGTACTTC. Translated, it gives CASKRQRGEKSYEQYF.

The chain combines TRBV4-1 with TRBJ2-4, with 11 positions matching TRBD2. The germline gives CDR1 MGHRA, CDR2 YSYEKL. There are 16 residues in the CDR3. After removal of 0 bases from V and 6 bases from J, the junction contained 4 bases not matched to a gene. The CDR3 sequence: CASSQELAGALNIQYF. In DNA form, the CDR3 reads TGCGCCAGCAGCCAAGAACTAGCGGGGGCCCTAAACATTCAGTACTTC.

This chain connects TRBV5-1 to TRBJ2-1, with 7 nucleotides matching TRBD1. Germline loops: CDR1 SGHRS, CDR2 YFSETQ. This CDR3 contains 14 residues. The V and J ends lost 6 bases and 10 bases, in that order; junction bases with no gene match: 13. CDR3 DNA: TGCGCCAGCACGTTCGACAGGGTCGATGGGGAGCAGTTCTTC. It yields the protein CASTFDRVDGEQFF. Full variable domain (rest looked up from reference TRBV5-1 and TRBJ2-1): KAGVTQTPRYLIKTRGQQVTLSCSPISGHRSVSWYQQTPGQGLQFLFEYFSETQRNKGNFPGRFSGRQFSNSRSEMNVSTLELGDSALYLCASTFDRVDGEQFFGPGTRLTVL.

This chain uses TRBV7-6 with TRBJ2-2, with 7 bases fitting TRBD1. Germline-derived CDR1 and CDR2 are SGHVS and FNYEAQ. With 4 bases clipped from V and 1 base from J, the junction kept 9 bases outside the gene matches. This CDR3 has 17 residues. The CDR3 here is CASSYRTGQMNTGELFF. Written as DNA, the CDR3 is TGTGCCAGCAGCTACCGAACGGGACAGATGAACACCGGGGAGCTGTTTTTT.

The genes are TRBV5-6 and TRBJ2-5; D gene ambiguous. Germline CDR1 is SGHDT and CDR2 is YYEEEE. Deletions cut 1 base from V and 3 bases from J, with 13 bases between. This CDR3 is 15 amino acids long. The CDR3 here is CASSLQYYAEETQYF. The CDR3 DNA is TGTGCCAGCAGCTTGCAGTACTATGCCGAAGAGACCCAGTACTTC.

This sequence joins TRBV5-4 and TRBJ2-7; tentative D call: TRBD1 (6 bases). The CDR3 sequence is 15 residues long. CDR1 and CDR2 (germline): SGHNT, YYREEE (reference sequence). Trimming left V 4 bases short and J 6 bases short, with 20 bases between. In DNA, the CDR3 is TGTGCCAGCAGCCCGAGCCCCAAACAGGGAACCGAGCAGTACTTC. Translation: CASSPSPKQGTEQYF.

V is TRBV9 and J is TRBJ2-1, with TRBD2 matching over 10 bases. Trimming at V came to 4 bases and at J to 2 bases, leaving 3 bases not matched to a gene. The CDR3 covers 15 residues. Germline assignment: CDR1 SGDLS and CDR2 YYNGEE. The CDR3 is CASSTSGGAYNEQFF. In DNA form, the CDR3 reads TGTGCCAGCAGCACAAGCGGGGGGGCCTACAATGAGCAGTTCTTC.

The chain joins TRBV6-5 to TRBJ2-1; 9 nucleotides match TRBD1. The CDR3 length is 14 residues. The trim removed 7 bases at V and 2 bases at J, leaving 3 bases unmatched. CDR1 MNHEY and CDR2 SVGAGI come from the germline V gene. In DNA form, the CDR3 reads TGTGCCAGCACTTGGACAGGGGCCTACAATGAGCAGTTCTTC. The encoded protein is CASTWTGAYNEQFF.

The V call is TRBV7-2, the J call TRBJ2-2, with 12 bases that match TRBD2. The CDR3 spans 18 residues. Germline CDR1 and CDR2: SGHTA and FQGNSA. Trimming removed 1 base from V and 3 bases from J; junction bases left unmatched: 6. The CDR3 coding sequence is TGTGCCAGCAGCTTAGTGGCTAGCGGGGGGGAGCACACCGGGGAGCTGTTTTTT. Translation: CASSLVASGGEHTGELFF.

The CDR3 loop reads CASSPTGDLSYEQYF. The CDR3 DNA reads TGTGCCAGCAGTCCCACAGGGGACCTCTCCTACGAGCAGTACTTC. This sequence joins TRBV6-5 and TRBJ2-7; 7 nucleotides line up with TRBD1. Unmatched junction bases numbered 7, after V lost 5 bases and J lost 0 bases. This CDR3 comprises 15 residues. CDR1 is MNHEY, CDR2 SVGAGI, per germline.